Listed below are T cell receptor beta chains from one sample, sequenced in a study of blood T cell repertoires in COVID-19. Assay: immunoSEQ multiplex PCR; the TCRdb copy retains only in-frame clones and omits some. The sample yields under 200,000 clones, 70% to 90% seen once. Sequenced input: peripheral blood. These receptor sequences come from a man between 65 and 85 years old with active or convalescent COVID-19. Each CDR3 is given with its conserved first and last residue. The D gene is left open where the match is weak. Some rows mark clone size as missing; the rest say once, few, many or name a class of expanded clone.

J | size | V | D | CDR3 | DNA
TRBJ1-2 | NA | TRBV5-1 | NA | CASSADNYGYTF | TGCGCCAGCAGTGCAGATAACTATGGCTACACCTTC
TRBJ2-1 | NA | TRBV18 | TRBD2 | CASSKSGRAVNEQFF | TGTGCCAGCTCAAAGAGCGGGAGGGCCGTCAATGAGCAGTTCTTC
TRBJ2-7 | NA | TRBV6-1 | NA | CASSETPGDSYEQYF | TGTGCCAGCAGTGAAACTCCAGGGGACTCCTACGAGCAGTACTTC
TRBJ2-7 | NA | TRBV28 | NA | CASSLNIPYEQYF | TGTGCCAGCAGTCTTAACATTCCCTACGAGCAGTACTTC
TRBJ2-2 | NA | TRBV7-9 | TRBD1 | CASSRDSTNTGELFF | TGTGCCAGCAGCCGGGACAGCACGAACACCGGGGAGCTGTTTTTT
TRBJ2-5 | NA | TRBV6-5 | NA | CASSSLTTGIQETQYF | TGTGCCAGCAGTTCCCTTACTACAGGGATTCAAGAGACCCAGTACTTC
TRBJ2-3 | once | TRBV7-6 | NA | CASSLRMDYTDTQYF | TGTGCCAGCAGCTTACGGATGGACTACACAGATACGCAGTATTTT
TRBJ1-4 | NA | TRBV6-5 | TRBD1 | CASSKGQAHNEKLFF | TGTGCCAGCAGTAAGGGACAGGCCCATAATGAAAAACTGTTTTTT
TRBJ2-5 | NA | TRBV5-1 | NA | CASSLWSQETQYF | TGCGCCAGCAGCTTGTGGAGTCAAGAGACCCAGTACTTC
TRBJ2-1 | NA | TRBV7-9 | TRBD1 | CASSLEGTGLRQFF | TGTGCCAGCAGCTTAGAAGGGACAGGCCTTCGGCAGTTCTTC
TRBJ1-3 | once | TRBV9 | NA | CASSVGGAAVSGNTIYF | TGTGCCAGCAGCGTAGGGGGCGCGGCAGTCTCTGGAAACACCATATATTTT
TRBJ1-3 | NA | TRBV9 | NA | CASSVAQERGNTIYF | TGTGCCAGCAGCGTAGCACAGGAGAGAGGAAACACCATATATTTT
TRBJ1-1 | once | TRBV9 | NA | CASSVVSTTEAFF | TGTGCCAGCAGCGTAGTTTCCACTACGGAAGCTTTCTTT
TRBJ2-1 | NA | TRBV7-6 | NA | CASSLEGYAYNEQFF | TGTGCCAGCAGCTTAGAGGGGTACGCCTACAATGAGCAGTTCTTC
TRBJ1-6 | NA | TRBV6-5 | NA | CASRKSSYNSPLHF | TGTGCCAGCAGAAAGAGCTCCTATAATTCACCCCTCCACTTT
TRBJ2-2 | NA | TRBV28 | TRBD1 | CASSTYRGVGELFF | TGTGCCAGCAGTACCTACAGGGGCGTCGGGGAGCTGTTTTTT
TRBJ2-1 | NA | TRBV12-5 | TRBD2 | CASGLVLGTSGSYEQFF | TGTGCTAGTGGTTTGGTACTGGGGACTAGCGGGAGCTATGAGCAGTTCTTC
TRBJ2-2 | NA | TRBV7-6 | NA | CASSSQGGNTGELFF | TGTGCCAGCAGCTCCCAGGGGGGCAACACCGGGGAGCTGTTTTTT
TRBJ2-2 | once | TRBV7-2 | TRBD2 | CASSLEPSGRTGELFF | TGTGCCAGCAGCTTAGAACCTAGCGGGAGAACCGGGGAGCTGTTTTTT
TRBJ1-6 | NA | TRBV15 | NA | CATSSDGHYNSPLHF | TGTGCCACCAGCTCCGACGGACACTATAATTCACCCCTCCACTTT
TRBJ2-5 | NA | TRBV29-1 | NA | CSVGFRASVTGTQYF | TGCAGCGTTGGCTTTAGGGCTAGCGTTACGGGGACCCAGTACTTC
TRBJ1-3 | NA | TRBV4-2 | NA | CASSQGPRSSGNTIYF | TGTGCCAGCAGCCAAGGCCCTCGGTCCTCTGGAAACACCATATATTTT
TRBJ2-7 | NA | TRBV4-1 | NA | CASSQQGQLSYEQYF | TGCGCCAGCAGCCAACAGGGGCAACTCTCCTACGAGCAGTACTTC
TRBJ1-3 | NA | TRBV10-3 | TRBD1 | CAISPQGAGNTIYF | TGTGCCATCAGTCCCCAGGGGGCTGGAAACACCATATATTTT
TRBJ2-4 | NA | TRBV7-2 | NA | CASSLAGVNIQYF | TGTGCCAGCAGCTTAGCCGGGGTTAACATTCAGTACTTC
TRBJ2-7 | NA | TRBV30 | NA | CAWTRDTYEQYF | TGTGCCTGGACCCGGGACACCTACGAGCAGTACTTC
TRBJ1-1 | once | TRBV6-5 | NA | CASSYVPGNTEAFF | TGTGCCAGCAGTTATGTACCGGGAAACACTGAAGCTTTCTTT
TRBJ1-6 | NA | TRBV5-4 | TRBD1 | CASREKQGSTYNSPLHF | TGTGCCAGCAGGGAAAAACAGGGGTCAACCTATAATTCACCCCTCCACTTT
TRBJ1-1 | few | TRBV28 | NA | CASSLRVWDTEAFF | TGTGCCAGCAGTTTGCGGGTCTGGGACACTGAAGCTTTCTTT
TRBJ1-4 | NA | TRBV7-2 | NA | CASSLGGFEKLFF | TGTGCCAGCAGCTTGGGGGGATTTGAAAAACTGTTTTTT
TRBJ1-2 | NA | TRBV28 | NA | CASSPPHTPSYGYTF | TGTGCCAGCAGCCCTCCTCACACACCGTCCTATGGCTACACCTTC
TRBJ1-2 | NA | TRBV28 | TRBD1 | CASTRDRGWSGYTF | TGTGCCAGCACCCGTGACAGGGGCTGGAGTGGCTACACCTTC
TRBJ2-3 | NA | TRBV15 | TRBD2 | CATSRGLAGVTDTQYF | TGTGCCACCAGCAGAGGGCTAGCGGGAGTCACAGATACGCAGTATTTT
TRBJ1-1 | NA | TRBV6-1 | TRBD1 | CASSRRGSEGTEAFF | TGTGCCAGCAGTCGCAGGGGGTCCGAAGGTACTGAAGCTTTCTTT
TRBJ2-1 | NA | TRBV19 | NA | CASSLGQFGDNEQFF | TGTGCCAGTAGTCTCGGTCAGTTCGGGGACAATGAGCAGTTCTTC
TRBJ2-5 | NA | TRBV5-1 | TRBD1 | CASSFEGARETQYF | TGCGCCAGCAGCTTCGAGGGGGCGCGGGAGACCCAGTACTTC
TRBJ2-7 | NA | TRBV21-1 | NA | CASSKGAHSGTSYEQYF | TGTGCCAGCAGCAAAGGGGCCCATAGCGGGACGTCCTACGAGCAGTACTTC
TRBJ1-4 | once | TRBV7-9 | NA | CASSRSGTEKLFF | TGTGCCAGCAGCCGATCGGGGACAGAAAAACTGTTTTTT